The sequence of this TCR beta chain was determined in a study of T cell responses to AZD1222 COVID-19 vaccine. Overall study results and limits: A reported finding is that nearly half of spike-specific TCRs target unmutated variant regions. Donors in the cohort were predominantly white British and more often female, and clonal diversity was possibly underestimated.

Germline V lookup: CDR1 SSHAT, CDR2 FNYEAQ (reference sequence). The CDR3 loop spans 13 amino acids. As to this clone: The target antigen is unknown. The junction and the germline gene differ at one end; a read error may be behind it.

TCRdb's copy holds only in-frame clones and misses some; the assay was immunoSEQ multiplex PCR. The top ten clones hold 5.5% to 7% of a sample with roughly 150,000 clones, around nine tenths of them seen once. The chain employs TRBV7-7 and TRBJ2-1; no definite D call. The TCR sequence derives from an adult who had recovered from COVID-19. Source: peripheral blood, taken after recovery from COVID-19. The CDR3 spells CASSPGSFNEQFF. The CDR3 DNA follows: TGTGCTAGCAGCCCGGGTTCGTTCAATGAGCAGTTCTTC.